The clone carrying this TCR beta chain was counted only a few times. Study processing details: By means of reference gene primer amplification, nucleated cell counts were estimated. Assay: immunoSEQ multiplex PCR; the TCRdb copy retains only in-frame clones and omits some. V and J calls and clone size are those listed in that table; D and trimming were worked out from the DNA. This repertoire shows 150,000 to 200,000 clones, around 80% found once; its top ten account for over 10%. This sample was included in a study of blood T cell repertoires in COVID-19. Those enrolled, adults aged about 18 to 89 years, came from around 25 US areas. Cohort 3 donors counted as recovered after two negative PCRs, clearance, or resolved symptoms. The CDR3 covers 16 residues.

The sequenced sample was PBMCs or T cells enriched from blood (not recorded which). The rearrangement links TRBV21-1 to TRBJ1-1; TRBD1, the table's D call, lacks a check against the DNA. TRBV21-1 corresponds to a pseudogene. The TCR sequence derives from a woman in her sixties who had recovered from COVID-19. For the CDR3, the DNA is TGTGCCAGCAGCAACCCCCGACAGGGATTGGACACTGAAGCTTTCTTT. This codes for CASSNPRQGLDTEAFF.